Shown below are 3 T cell receptor beta chains from a single sample sequenced in a study of cytomegalovirus exposure and HLA in healthy donors (dated by TCRdb to about 2017). Library method: the immunoSEQ multiplex PCR assay. For the multiplex PCR, a mixture combining 60 forward primers for TCR Vbeta segments and 13 reverse primers for TCR Jbeta segments was used. In TCRdb, the immuneACCESS table is reduced to in-frame sequences with V and J assigned. These tables do not hold every clone; where another copy was compared, an unresolved V gene accounts for under half, and the others remain unexplained. The sample has 150,000 to 200,000 clones on record, roughly 75% of them singletons. The ten largest clonotypes hold roughly 8% of the sample. The specimen sequenced was PBMCs. The receptors were sampled from a woman between 40 and 55 years old in good health and CMV-seropositive.

The chain recombines TRBV9 with TRBJ1-2; D not resolved. CDR1 and CDR2 from the germline V gene are SGDLS and YYNGEE. The CDR3 covers 15 residues. The V end lost 4 bases, the J end lost 3 bases, and 16 bases lay between the germline ends. CDR3 nucleotides: TGTGCCAGCAGCCCCCTAAGCGGAAGGGACTATGGCTACACCTTC. Its translation is CASSPLSGRDYGYTF.

The CDR3: CASSRPGRERETQYF. The CDR3 DNA reads as TGTGCCAGCAGCCGTCCTGGCCGGGAGCGGGAGACCCAGTACTTC. The rearrangement uses TRBV7-2 and TRBJ2-5, with a weak D call TRBD2 (6 bases). This CDR3 region has 15 residues. Trimming removed 5 bases from V and 5 bases from J, with 18 bases in between. Germline values: CDR1 SGHTA, CDR2 FQGNSA.

The rearrangement links TRBV18 to TRBJ1-1; TRBD1 is a possible D gene (5 bases). V lost 3 bases to trimming and J lost 1 base, with 9 bases between them. CDR1 is KGHSH, CDR2 LQKENI, per germline. CDR3 length equals 14 residues. CDR3 bases: TGTGCCAGCTCACCGTCAGGGTCGAACACTGAAGCTTTCTTT. Encoded protein: CASSPSGSNTEAFF.